This T cell receptor (beta chain) came from a study of post-analysis software for immune sequencing data. Findings of the study overall: Five or six TRBV segments were significantly more frequent in patients than in controls. TRBV5-6, TRBV5-1 and TRBV20-1 were among these segments.

Remarks on this clonotype: What it binds is unknown.

The length of the CDR3 is 14 residues. Trimming took 5 bases from V and 7 from J, leaving 16 bases between them. Germline lookup yields CDR1 MNHEY and CDR2 SVGAGI. The authors incorporated unique molecular identifiers into the TCR beta cDNA libraries. TCRdb reanalysed the PCR reads using MiXCR and keeps one entry per CDR3 protein. The sample consists of around 500,000 distinct CDR3 sequences, around a third of them appearing once. Material: blood. The chain recombines TRBV6-5 with TRBJ2-3; D possibly matches TRBD1 or TRBD2 (5 bases each). The receptor's source is a girl aged 2 to 17 with multiple sclerosis. The CDR3 loop reads CASSGQGLGNTQYF. The CDR3 DNA sequence: TGTGCCAGCAGTGGGCAGGGCCTCGGGAATACGCAGTATTTT.